Listed below are T cell receptor beta chains from one sample, sequenced in a study of low-dose radiotherapy and immunotherapy resistance in tumors. One entry per CDR3 protein results from TCRdb running MiXCR on the reads. The sample includes 65,000 to 95,000 distinct CDR3 sequences, less than 20% of them seen just once. Sequenced here: PBMCs, sampled after low-dose radiotherapy plus immunotherapy. All receptors derive from a male donor with prostate cancer. Each CDR3 is given with its conserved first and last residue. A D gene is named only where the DNA matches it firmly. Rows give clone size only sometimes, using once, few, many, or a class for an expanded clone.

j_call | clone_size | v_call | d_call | cdr3_length | cdr3_aa | cdr3_nt
TRBJ2-5 | many | TRBV6-2/TRBV6-3 | - | 13 | CAGRFLGDETQYF | TGTGCCGGACGGTTTTTGGGTGACGAGACCCAGTACTTC
TRBJ2-3 | many | TRBV2 | - | 13 | CASRRDPTDTQYF | TGTGCCAGCAGGAGGGACCCCACAGATACGCAGTATTTT
TRBJ2-1 | many | TRBV6-4 | - | 15 | CASSVGLGGFGEQFF | TGTGCCAGCAGTGTTGGACTAGGGGGGTTTGGTGAGCAGTTCTTC
TRBJ2-2 | many | TRBV7-2 | TRBD1 | 16 | CASSPSGTGTTGELFF | TGTGCCAGCAGCCCTTCCGGGACAGGGACCACCGGGGAGCTGTTTTTT
TRBJ2-2 | many | TRBV19 | - | 18 | CASSIRGALDGNTGELFF | TGTGCCAGTAGTATCCGTGGGGCCCTGGACGGGAACACCGGGGAGCTGTTTTTT
TRBJ2-5 | many | TRBV28 | - | 16 | CASSSRQAHGRETQYF | TGTGCCAGCAGTTCCCGACAGGCTCATGGTCGGGAGACCCAGTACTTC
TRBJ2-4 | - | TRBV6-1 | TRBD1 | 14 | CASSMRTGRNIQYF | TGTGCCAGCAGTATGCGGACAGGGAGGAACATTCAGTACTTC
TRBJ2-7 | many | TRBV30 | TRBD2 | 14 | CAWSGGGLHYEQYF | TGTGCCTGGAGTGGCGGGGGTCTCCACTACGAGCAGTACTTC
TRBJ1-2 | many | TRBV3-1 | - | 13 | CASSQDLINGYTF | TGTGCCAGCAGCCAAGACCTTATCAATGGCTACACCTTC
TRBJ2-5 | many | TRBV30 | TRBD2 | 15 | CAWSSVGGREETQYF | TGTGCCTGGAGTAGTGTAGGCGGGAGGGAAGAGACCCAGTACTTC
TRBJ2-2 | many | TRBV27 | TRBD2 | 16 | CASRSLTSGGTGELFF | TGTGCCAGCAGATCACTTACTAGCGGTGGCACCGGGGAGCTGTTTTTT
TRBJ2-7 | many | TRBV21-1 | - | 13 | CAREQGTSYEQYF | TGTGCCAGAGAACAGGGGACTTCCTACGAGCAGTACTTC
TRBJ2-5 | many | TRBV29-1 | - | 13 | CSVESQSGETQYF | TGCAGCGTTGAGTCGCAGTCGGGGGAGACCCAGTACTTC
TRBJ2-3 | many | TRBV29-1 | TRBD1 | 14 | CSVTGQGRTDTQYF | TGCAGCGTTACGGGACAGGGACGCACAGATACGCAGTATTTT
TRBJ1-1 | many | TRBV7-2 | - | 14 | CASSLARVHTEAFF | TGTGCCAGCAGCTTAGCCAGGGTACACACTGAAGCTTTCTTT
TRBJ2-5 | many | TRBV3-1 | - | 14 | CASSQQRDQETQYF | TGTGCCAGCAGCCAACAAAGGGACCAAGAGACCCAGTACTTC
TRBJ2-2 | few | TRBV9 | - | 15 | CASSVDPGLDGELFF | TGTGCCAGCAGCGTAGATCCGGGGTTGGACGGGGAGCTGTTTTTT
TRBJ2-7 | many | TRBV6-6 | - | 13 | CASSYGQTNEQYF | TGTGCCAGCAGTTACGGGCAGACCAACGAGCAGTACTTC
TRBJ2-5 | many | TRBV7-6 | - | 15 | CASSKDRDDQETQYF | TGTGCCAGCAGCAAGGACCGGGACGACCAAGAGACCCAGTACTTC
TRBJ1-2 | many | TRBV20-1 | - | 12 | CSAEVLNYGYTF | TGCAGTGCTGAGGTCCTCAACTATGGCTACACCTTC
TRBJ1-2 | many | TRBV30 | - | 14 | CAWSVRYSNYGYTF | TGTGCCTGGAGTGTACGGTACAGCAACTATGGCTACACCTTC
TRBJ2-3 | many | TRBV27 | - | 17 | CASSQTGMKLSTDTQYF | TGTGCCAGCAGCCAAACAGGGATGAAATTGAGCACAGATACGCAGTATTTT
TRBJ2-1 | many | TRBV20-1 | TRBD2 | 21 | CSARGNSMGLAGGPTYNEQFF | TGCAGTGCTAGAGGCAATTCTATGGGACTAGCGGGAGGGCCCACCTACAATGAGCAGTTCTTC
TRBJ1-5 | many | TRBV28 | - | 16 | CASSYHLQYSNQPQHF | TGTGCCAGCAGTTATCACCTTCAATATAGCAATCAGCCCCAGCATTTT
TRBJ2-5 | - | TRBV28 | - | 14 | CASSLWGSQETQYF | TGTGCCAGCAGTTTATGGGGCAGCCAAGAGACCCAGTACTTC
TRBJ1-5 | many | TRBV28 | - | 15 | CASSVTSTFPQPQHF | TGTGCCAGCAGTGTAACCTCAACGTTCCCTCAGCCCCAGCATTTT
TRBJ2-5 | many | TRBV5-1 | TRBD2 | 17 | CASSRGLAGNAWKTQYF | TGCGCCAGCAGCCGGGGACTAGCGGGTAATGCATGGAAGACCCAGTACTTC
TRBJ2-7 | many | TRBV7-2 | - | 12 | CASSLVPDGQYF | TGTGCCAGCAGCTTGGTTCCTGATGGACAGTACTTC
TRBJ1-2 | many | TRBV29-1 | - | 13 | CSVDQGPVYGYTF | TGCAGCGTTGACCAGGGGCCGGTCTATGGCTACACCTTC
TRBJ1-2 | many | TRBV7-2 | TRBD1 | 15 | CASSPKWDRVNGYTF | TGTGCCAGCAGCCCGAAATGGGACAGGGTTAATGGCTACACCTTC
TRBJ2-1 | many | TRBV5-6 | TRBD2 | 16 | CASSLLRLAGVNEQFF | TGTGCCAGCAGCTTGCTGCGGCTAGCGGGAGTCAATGAGCAGTTCTTC
TRBJ2-7 | - | TRBV18 | TRBD1 | 14 | CASSPGTGEREQYF | TGTGCCAGCTCACCAGGGACAGGGGAGAGAGAGCAGTACTTC
TRBJ2-3 | many | TRBV2 | - | 12 | CASARVLDTQYF | TGTGCCAGCGCGCGGGTTTTGGATACGCAGTATTTT
TRBJ2-1 | many | TRBV9 | - | 15 | CASSVVAASYNEQFF | TGTGCCAGCAGCGTAGTAGCGGCCTCCTACAATGAGCAGTTCTTC
TRBJ2-1 | - | TRBV10-3 | TRBD2 | 17 | CAISESMAGGGYNEQFF | TGTGCCATCAGTGAGTCGATGGCGGGAGGGGGATACAATGAGCAGTTCTTC
TRBJ1-1 | many | TRBV5-5 | - | 14 | CASSRFGGRTEAFF | TGTGCCAGCAGCCGGTTCGGGGGAAGGACTGAAGCTTTCTTT
TRBJ2-7 | many | TRBV6-2/TRBV6-3 | TRBD2 | 13 | CASSGGRAYEQYF | TGTGCCAGCAGTGGCGGGAGGGCCTACGAGCAGTACTTC
TRBJ1-1 | many | TRBV7-9 | - | 17 | CASRGARGATRDTEAFF | TGTGCCAGCAGAGGGGCGCGGGGGGCCACGAGGGACACTGAAGCTTTCTTT
TRBJ2-1 | many | TRBV20-1 | - | 13 | CSARWFRDNEQFF | TGCAGTGCTAGGTGGTTTAGGGACAATGAGCAGTTCTTC
TRBJ2-1 | many | TRBV4-3 | TRBD1 | 16 | CASRGRTGGSYNEQFF | TGCGCCAGCAGGGGCCGGACAGGGGGGTCCTACAATGAGCAGTTCTTC
TRBJ2-3 | many | TRBV4-3 | - | 18 | CASSPGTGFAGRTDTQYF | TGCGCCAGCAGCCCGGGCACGGGATTCGCGGGAAGAACAGATACGCAGTATTTT
TRBJ2-2 | - | TRBV18 | - | 12 | CASSPSTGELFF | TGTGCCAGCTCACCGTCCACCGGGGAGCTGTTTTTT
TRBJ1-1 | many | TRBV5-8 | - | 16 | CASSSWLQVVNTEAFF | TGTGCCAGCAGCTCCTGGCTACAGGTTGTGAACACTGAAGCTTTCTTT
TRBJ2-7 | many | TRBV25-1 | - | 12 | CASSVIGLEQYF | TGTGCCAGCAGTGTCATAGGGTTAGAGCAGTACTTC
TRBJ1-6 | many | TRBV6-8 | TRBD1 | 15 | CASSTDRARNSPLHF | TGTGCCAGCAGCACGGACAGGGCCCGTAATTCACCCCTCCACTTT
TRBJ2-7 | many | TRBV28 | - | 12 | CASSKDSRGQYF | TGTGCCAGCAGCAAGGACTCGCGGGGGCAGTACTTC
TRBJ2-7 | many | TRBV19 | TRBD2 | 15 | CASSAIAGDPSEQYF | TGTGCCAGTAGTGCCATAGCGGGGGACCCCTCCGAGCAGTACTTC
TRBJ2-1 | many | TRBV11-2 | - | 17 | CASSLVPPTAGGNEQFF | TGTGCCAGCAGCTTAGTTCCACCCACGGCAGGAGGCAATGAGCAGTTCTTC
TRBJ2-4 | few | TRBV28 | - | 15 | CASSFITETKNIQYF | TGTGCCAGCAGTTTTATCACAGAAACCAAAAACATTCAGTACTTC